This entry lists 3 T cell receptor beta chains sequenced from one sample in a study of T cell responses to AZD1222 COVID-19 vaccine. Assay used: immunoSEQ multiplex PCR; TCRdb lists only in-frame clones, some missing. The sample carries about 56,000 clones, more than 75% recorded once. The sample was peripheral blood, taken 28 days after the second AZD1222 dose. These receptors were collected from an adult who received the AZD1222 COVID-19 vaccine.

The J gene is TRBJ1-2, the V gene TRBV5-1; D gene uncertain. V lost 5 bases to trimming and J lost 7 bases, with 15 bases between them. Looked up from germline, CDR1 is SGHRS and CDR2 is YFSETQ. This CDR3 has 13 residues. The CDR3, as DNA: TGCGCCAGCAGTCCCGGGCTATTCGGTGGCTACACCTTC. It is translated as CASSPGLFGGYTF.

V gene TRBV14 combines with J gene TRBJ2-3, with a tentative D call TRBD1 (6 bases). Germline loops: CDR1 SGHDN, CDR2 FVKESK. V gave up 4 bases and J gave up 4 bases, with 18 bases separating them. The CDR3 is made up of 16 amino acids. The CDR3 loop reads CASSPWTVLGSDTQYF. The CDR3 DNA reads TGTGCCAGCAGCCCCTGGACAGTTTTGGGCTCAGATACGCAGTATTTT.

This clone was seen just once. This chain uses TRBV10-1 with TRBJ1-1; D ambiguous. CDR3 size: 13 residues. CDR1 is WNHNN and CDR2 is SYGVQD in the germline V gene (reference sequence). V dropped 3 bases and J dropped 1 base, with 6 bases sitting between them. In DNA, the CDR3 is TGCGCCAGCAGTGACAGCCCGAACACTGAAGCTTTCTTT. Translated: CASSDSPNTEAFF.